This entry lists 2 T cell receptor beta chains sequenced from one sample in a study of cytomegalovirus exposure and HLA in healthy donors. Vbeta (60) and Jbeta (13) primers were used in the PCR. Sequencing used immunoSEQ multiplex PCR; TCRdb keeps in-frame clones, though not all of them. The sample consists of about 160,000 clones, 77% of them appearing once. What was sequenced was PBMCs. The source of these receptors is a man aged 45-65 years in good health and CMV-seropositive.

This clone is a singleton in its sample. The CDR3 coding sequence is TGTGCCAGTAGTGGGGGACTTGACTACGAGCAGTACTTC. This codes for CASSGGLDYEQYF. The rearrangement joins TRBV19 to TRBJ2-7, with a possible D match to TRBD2 (6 bases). CDR3 size: 13 residues. Germline assignment: CDR1 LNHDA and CDR2 SQIVND (reference sequence). V lost 5 bases and J lost 3, with 11 bases in between.

This clone was seen only once. The gene calls are TRBV28 and TRBJ2-1; 9 bases line up with TRBD2. The V and J ends lost 6 bases and 3 bases, in that order; junction bases with no gene match: 9. Germline CDR1 MDHEN, CDR2 SYDVKM. The CDR3 has 16 amino acids. CDR3 DNA sequence: TGTGCCAGCAGGACCACCGGGACTAGCAACTACAATGAGCAGTTCTTC. Its translation is CASRTTGTSNYNEQFF. Together with reference TRBV28 and TRBJ2-1, the CDR3 gives the full variable domain: DVKVTQSSRYLVKRTGEKVFLECVQDMDHENMFWYRQDPGLGLRLIYFSYDVKMKEKGDIPEGYSVSREKKERFSLILESASTNQTSMYLCASRTTGTSNYNEQFFGPGTRLTVL.